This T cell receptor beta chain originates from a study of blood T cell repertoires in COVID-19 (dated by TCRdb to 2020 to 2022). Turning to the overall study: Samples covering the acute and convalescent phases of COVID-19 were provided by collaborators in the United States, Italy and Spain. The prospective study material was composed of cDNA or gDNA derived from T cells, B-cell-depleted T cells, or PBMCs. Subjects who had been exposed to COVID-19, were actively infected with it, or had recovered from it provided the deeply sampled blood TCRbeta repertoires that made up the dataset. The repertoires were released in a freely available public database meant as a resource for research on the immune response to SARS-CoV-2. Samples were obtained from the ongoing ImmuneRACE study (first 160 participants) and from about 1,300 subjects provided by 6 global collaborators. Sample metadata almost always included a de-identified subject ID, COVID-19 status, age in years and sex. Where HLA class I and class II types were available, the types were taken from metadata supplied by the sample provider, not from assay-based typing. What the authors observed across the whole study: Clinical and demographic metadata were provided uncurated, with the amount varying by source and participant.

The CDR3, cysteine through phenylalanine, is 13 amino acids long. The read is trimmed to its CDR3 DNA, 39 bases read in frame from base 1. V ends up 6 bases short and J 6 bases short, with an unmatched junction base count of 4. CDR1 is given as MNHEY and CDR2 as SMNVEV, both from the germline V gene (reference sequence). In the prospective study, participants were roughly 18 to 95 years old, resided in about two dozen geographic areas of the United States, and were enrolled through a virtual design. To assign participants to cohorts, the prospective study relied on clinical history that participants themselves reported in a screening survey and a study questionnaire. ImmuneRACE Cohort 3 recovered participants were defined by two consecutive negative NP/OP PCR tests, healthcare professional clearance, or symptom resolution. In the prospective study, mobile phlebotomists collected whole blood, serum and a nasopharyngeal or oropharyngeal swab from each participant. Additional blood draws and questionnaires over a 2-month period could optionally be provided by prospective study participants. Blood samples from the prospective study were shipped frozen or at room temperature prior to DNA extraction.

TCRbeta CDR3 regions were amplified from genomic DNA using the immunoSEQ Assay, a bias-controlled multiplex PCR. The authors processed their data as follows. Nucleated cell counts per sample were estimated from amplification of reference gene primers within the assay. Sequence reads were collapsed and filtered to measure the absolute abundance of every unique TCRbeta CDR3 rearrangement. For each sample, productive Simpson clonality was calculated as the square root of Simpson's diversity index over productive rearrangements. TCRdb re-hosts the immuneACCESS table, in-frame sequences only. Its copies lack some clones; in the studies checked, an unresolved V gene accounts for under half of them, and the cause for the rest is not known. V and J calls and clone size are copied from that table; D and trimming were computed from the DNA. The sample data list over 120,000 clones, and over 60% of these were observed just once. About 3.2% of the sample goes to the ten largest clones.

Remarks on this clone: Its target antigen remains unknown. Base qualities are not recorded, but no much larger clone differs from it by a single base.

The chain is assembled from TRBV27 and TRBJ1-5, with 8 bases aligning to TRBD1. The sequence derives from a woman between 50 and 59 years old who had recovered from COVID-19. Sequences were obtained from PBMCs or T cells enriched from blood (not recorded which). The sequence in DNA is TGTGCCAGCAGCGGGACAGGTGGTCAGCCCCAGCATTTT. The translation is CASSGTGGQPQHF.